These 22 T cell receptor beta chains came from one sample sequenced in a study of T cells in narcolepsy. Generated by immunoSEQ multiplex PCR, the TCRdb table keeps only in-frame clones and is missing some. The table has about 30,000 clones, 75% to 90% seen once. Sequenced sample: memory (CD45RA-) CD4+ T cells from blood. These receptors were collected from a human donor in good health.

This CDR3 is CASGRSNQPQHF. CDR3 nucleotide sequence: TGTGCCAGCGGACGGAGCAATCAGCCCCAGCATTTT. The chain has TRBV6-5 and TRBJ1-5; D gene uncertain. Trimming shortened V by 8 bases and J by 1 base, and 6 bases separated the two germline ends. Germline V CDR1 and CDR2: MNHEY, SVGAGI. The CDR3 runs to 12 residues.

This clone showed up just once. This chain links TRBV19 with TRBJ1-1, with a possible D match to TRBD1 (5 bases). This CDR3 is 14 amino acids long. CDR1 is LNHDA, CDR2 SQIVND, per germline (reference sequence). The germline V and J ends were trimmed by 3 bases and 6 bases, with 14 bases remaining between them. DNA for the CDR3: TGTGCCAGTAGTATTAAGGCCCTAGGGGCTGAAGCTTTCTTT. Translation gives CASSIKALGAEAFF.

In its sample, this clone was seen a few times. The chain uses TRBV6-6 and TRBJ1-5; D not resolved. Trimming removed 7 bases at V and 3 bases at J, with 13 bases between. The CDR3 totals 14 residues. The germline gives CDR1 MNHNY, CDR2 SVGAGI (reference sequence). Here the CDR3 DNA reads TGTGCCAGCACCCCGGACGGATACAATCAGCCCCAGCATTTT. It is translated as CASTPDGYNQPQHF.

The gene calls are TRBV6-5 and TRBJ1-3; D is perhaps TRBD1 (5 bases). CDR1 is MNHEY and CDR2 is SVGAGI in the germline V gene. The CDR3 has 15 amino acids. V was shortened by 2 bases and J by 3 bases, with 11 bases between the two germline ends. CDR3 bases: TGTGCCAGCAGTTACGGGGGAGTAGGTGGAAACACCATATATTTT. Protein product: CASSYGGVGGNTIYF.

The chain carries TRBV30 and TRBJ2-7; 9 bases are a match to TRBD1. Germline values: CDR1 GTSNPN, CDR2 SVGIG (reference sequence). J gave up 4 bases and V 8 bases, and 9 bases lay outside the gene matches. The CDR3 is 13 amino acids. The CDR3 here is CARGQGGSYEQYF. CDR3 nucleotide sequence: TGTGCCAGGGGACAGGGTGGTTCTTACGAGCAGTACTTC.

The chain has TRBV4-1 and TRBJ1-4, with no clear D. The CDR3 loop spans 16 amino acids. Germline values: CDR1 MGHRA, CDR2 YSYEKL. V shed 1 base and J shed 0 bases, with 9 bases lying between them. The CDR3 DNA reads as TGCGCCAGCAGCCAAGTCTTAAGTGCAACTAATGAAAAACTGTTTTTT. Its protein product is CASSQVLSATNEKLFF.

The chain couples TRBV7-2 to TRBJ2-3; 8 bases are a match to TRBD2. The CDR3 loop spans 16 amino acids. With V trimmed by 5 bases and J by 0 bases, 7 bases remained unmatched. CDR1 and CDR2 from the germline V gene are SGHTA and FQGNSA. CDR3: CASSPGGADSTDTQYF. As DNA, the CDR3 is TGTGCCAGCAGCCCGGGGGGGGCGGATAGCACAGATACGCAGTATTTT.

This chain connects TRBV5-1 to TRBJ2-5; D unclear. The CDR3 has 13 residues. From germline, CDR1 is SGHRS and CDR2 YFSETQ. V lost 5 bases to trimming and J lost 4 bases, with 12 bases between them. The CDR3 nucleotides read TGCGCCAGCAGGATCTCGAGTTTAGAGACCCAGTACTTC. Translation gives CASRISSLETQYF.

This clone appeared a single time. The chain carries TRBV18 and TRBJ1-5, with a tentative D call TRBD1 (5 bases). CDR1 and CDR2 (germline): KGHSH, LQKENI. The CDR3 has 14 amino acids. Trimming removed 3 bases at V and 11 bases at J, with 17 bases between. The CDR3 DNA reads TGTGCCAGCTCACCGACCTATGGGGCCTTAGCCCAGCATTTT. Translated, it gives CASSPTYGALAQHF.

This clone was seen a few times. V usage is TRBV5-1 and J usage is TRBJ2-7; perhaps D is TRBD1 or TRBD2 (5 bases each). The germline V gene encodes CDR1 SGHRS and CDR2 YFSETQ. The CDR3 covers 14 residues. V shed 0 bases and J shed 5 bases, with 12 bases lying between them. The CDR3 DNA follows: TGCGCCAGCAGCTTGGGGGGGAATCTCCACGAGCAGTACGTC. This translates into CASSLGGNLHEQYV.

J is TRBJ1-6 and V is TRBV19; TRBD1 matches 9 bases. With V trimmed by 4 bases and J by 9 bases, 4 bases remained unmatched. The CDR3 has 14 amino acids. Germline CDR1 reads LNHDA; CDR2 reads SQIVND (reference sequence). Written as DNA, the CDR3 is TGTGCCAGTAGTAATGGACAGGGGAGTTCACCCCTCCACTTT. Its translation is CASSNGQGSSPLHF.

The gene calls are TRBV5-1 and TRBJ1-1; no reliable D call. Germline CDR1 and CDR2: SGHRS and YFSETQ. With 4 bases removed from V and 1 base from J, the gap between germline ends came to 8 bases. The CDR3 contains 13 residues. The CDR3 here is CASSRDGNTEAFF. The CDR3 nucleotides are TGCGCCAGCAGCCGCGACGGGAACACTGAAGCTTTCTTT.

In its sample, this clone was seen a few times. This chain joins TRBV6-1 and TRBJ1-1, with a weak D call TRBD1 (6 bases). Trimming pared 4 bases from V and 12 bases from J, leaving 18 bases between. Germline V gene sequence: CDR1 MNHNS, CDR2 SASEGT. This CDR3 is 13 amino acids long. The CDR3 region is CASSATSGTRSFF. The CDR3 coding sequence is TGTGCCAGCAGTGCAACCTCCGGGACAAGGTCTTTCTTT.

The chain joins TRBV5-5 to TRBJ1-2; D uncertain. The CDR3 has 12 residues. The germline V gene has CDR1 SGHKS and CDR2 YYEKEE (reference sequence). V lost 4 bases and J lost 5, with 9 bases in between. The CDR3 DNA reads TGTGCCAGCAGCCTCGGAGAGTATGGCTACACCTTC. It encodes CASSLGEYGYTF.

This clone came up a few times. The chain uses TRBV19 and TRBJ1-2, with D maybe TRBD1 (5 bases). V lost 4 bases and J 4 bases, leaving 13 bases between the germline ends. This CDR3 is 14 amino acids long. From germline, CDR1 is LNHDA and CDR2 SQIVND (reference sequence). CDR3 nucleotides: TGTGCCAGTAGTACTCAGGGTGGGAGCTATGGCTACACCTTC. Translating gives CASSTQGGSYGYTF.

The chain has TRBV18 and TRBJ2-5; 11 bases align to TRBD2. The V segment lost 3 bases and the J segment 3 bases; nucleotides outside the gene matches: 0. Germline values: CDR1 KGHSH, CDR2 LQKENI. The length of the CDR3 is 14 residues. CDR3 DNA sequence: TGTGCCAGCTCACCGACTAGCGGGGAAGAGACCCAGTACTTC. This encodes CASSPTSGEETQYF.

This chain connects TRBV23-1 to TRBJ2-3; 8 bases align to TRBD1. TRBV23-1 is marked as an open reading frame, function uncertain. Trimming at V came to 4 bases and at J to 4 bases, leaving 19 bases not matched to a gene. The CDR3 covers 19 residues. The CDR3 DNA sequence: TGCGCCAGCAGTCCTCCGGGACAGGTTGATTTTTCTTCAGCAGATACGCAGTATTTT. Protein product: CASSPPGQVDFSSADTQYF.

V and J are TRBV6-1 and TRBJ1-1, with D unresolved. Trimming took off 3 bases at V and 1 base at J, with 9 bases between the two ends. Germline values: CDR1 MNHNS, CDR2 SASEGT. The CDR3 spans 14 residues. The CDR3 protein is CASSDIRQNTEAFF. CDR3 DNA: TGTGCCAGCAGTGATATAAGGCAGAACACTGAAGCTTTCTTT.

This clone has only one observation. The gene calls are TRBV4-1 and TRBJ2-2, with D possibly being TRBD1 (5 bases). Deletions cut 1 base from V and 3 bases from J, with 12 bases between. The CDR3 sequence is 16 residues long. The germline V gene has CDR1 MGHRA and CDR2 YSYEKL. The CDR3 DNA follows: TGCGCCAGCAGCCAAGGTCAGGGATGGTACACCGGGGAGCTGTTTTTT. This sequence encodes CASSQGQGWYTGELFF.

This chain connects TRBV7-2 to TRBJ1-5; 7 positions agree with TRBD1. V shed 0 bases and J 7 bases; nucleotides not matched to a gene: 3. The CDR3 loop spans 14 amino acids. Germline loops: CDR1 SGHTA, CDR2 FQGNSA. DNA of the CDR3: TGTGCCAGCAGCTTAGCGTCAGGGGGGCAGCCCCAGCATTTT. It yields the protein CASSLASGGQPQHF.

J is TRBJ1-1 and V is TRBV7-9; tentative D call: TRBD1 (6 bases). V lost 1 base to trimming and J lost 0 bases, with 9 bases between them. Germline assignment: CDR1 SEHNR and CDR2 FQNEAQ (reference sequence). This CDR3 spans 15 amino acids. The CDR3 DNA reads as TGTGCCAGCAGCTTAGTCGGGGGCATGAACACTGAAGCTTTCTTT. Residues: CASSLVGGMNTEAFF.

The chain has TRBV7-2 and TRBJ1-1, with D possibly being TRBD1 (5 bases). Germline assignment: CDR1 SGHTA and CDR2 FQGNSA. The CDR3 is 15 residues long. The ends were cut back, 1 base at V and 2 bases at J, with 11 bases in the middle. The CDR3 is CASSLVLGGNTEAFF. The CDR3 region has the DNA TGTGCCAGCAGCTTAGTTCTGGGGGGTAACACTGAAGCTTTCTTT.